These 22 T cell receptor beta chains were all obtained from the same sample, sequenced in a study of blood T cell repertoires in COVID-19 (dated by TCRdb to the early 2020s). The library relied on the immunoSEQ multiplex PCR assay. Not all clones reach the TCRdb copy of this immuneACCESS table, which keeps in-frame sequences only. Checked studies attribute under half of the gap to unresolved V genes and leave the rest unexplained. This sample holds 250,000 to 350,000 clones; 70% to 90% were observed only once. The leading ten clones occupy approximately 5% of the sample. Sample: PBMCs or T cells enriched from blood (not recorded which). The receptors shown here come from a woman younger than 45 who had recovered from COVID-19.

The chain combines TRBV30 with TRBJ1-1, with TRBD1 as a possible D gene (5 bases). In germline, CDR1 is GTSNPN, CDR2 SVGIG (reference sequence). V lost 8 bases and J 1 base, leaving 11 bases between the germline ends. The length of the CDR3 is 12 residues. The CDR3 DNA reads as TGTGCCCTTCGGGGGGGGAACACTGAAGCTTTCTTT. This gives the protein CALRGGNTEAFF.

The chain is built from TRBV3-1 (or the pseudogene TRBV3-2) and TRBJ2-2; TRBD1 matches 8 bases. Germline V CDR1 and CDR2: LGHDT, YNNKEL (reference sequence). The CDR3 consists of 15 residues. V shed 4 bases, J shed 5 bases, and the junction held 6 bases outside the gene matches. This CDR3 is CASSLRGHGTGELFF. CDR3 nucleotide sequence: TGTGCCAGCAGCCTCAGGGGGCATGGGACCGGGGAGCTGTTTTTT.

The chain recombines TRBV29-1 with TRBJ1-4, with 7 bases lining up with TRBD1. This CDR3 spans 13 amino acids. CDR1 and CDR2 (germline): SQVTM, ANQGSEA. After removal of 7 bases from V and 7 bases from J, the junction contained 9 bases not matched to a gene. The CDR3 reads CSASTGSGEKLFF. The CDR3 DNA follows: TGCAGCGCTTCGACAGGGTCCGGTGAAAAACTGTTTTTT.

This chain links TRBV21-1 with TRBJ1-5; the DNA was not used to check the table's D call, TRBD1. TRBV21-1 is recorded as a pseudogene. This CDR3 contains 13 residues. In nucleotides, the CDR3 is TGTGCCAGCAGCAAACAGGGGAATCAGCCCCAGCATTTT. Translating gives CASSKQGNQPQHF.

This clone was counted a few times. The CDR3 spells CASSWQGVQETQYF. The CDR3 region has the DNA TGTGCCAGCAGCTGGCAGGGGGTCCAAGAGACCCAGTACTTC. V usage is TRBV7-8 and J usage is TRBJ2-5; 7 nucleotides align to TRBD1. V lost 4 bases, J lost 1 base, and 3 bases stayed unmatched. The CDR3 spans 14 residues. Germline V gene sequence: CDR1 SGHVS, CDR2 FQNEAQ.

The CDR3: CASSPNQRGLQETQYF. The CDR3 nucleotides read TGTGCCAGCAGCCCAAACCAGCGGGGTCTTCAAGAGACCCAGTACTTC. The V and J genes are TRBV7-3 and TRBJ2-5; TRBD2 aligns across 7 bases. The CDR3 spans 16 residues. V was clipped by 5 bases and J by 2 bases; unmatched bases: 11. The germline CDR1 and CDR2 sequences are SGHTA and FQGTGA.

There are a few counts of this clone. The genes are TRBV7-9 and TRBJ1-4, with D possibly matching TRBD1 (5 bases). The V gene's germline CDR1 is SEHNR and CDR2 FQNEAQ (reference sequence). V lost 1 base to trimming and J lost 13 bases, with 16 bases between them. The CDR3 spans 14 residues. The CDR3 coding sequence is TGTGCCAGCAGCTTAGGGGCCAACGCCAGGGCACTGTTTTTT. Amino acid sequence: CASSLGANARALFF.

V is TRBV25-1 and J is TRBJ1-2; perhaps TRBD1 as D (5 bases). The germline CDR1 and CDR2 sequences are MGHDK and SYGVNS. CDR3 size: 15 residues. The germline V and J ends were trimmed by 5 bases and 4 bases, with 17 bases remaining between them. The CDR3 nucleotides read TGTGCCAGCAGTACAACCGGGAGAAGGGGCTATGGCTACACCTTC. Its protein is CASSTTGRRGYGYTF.

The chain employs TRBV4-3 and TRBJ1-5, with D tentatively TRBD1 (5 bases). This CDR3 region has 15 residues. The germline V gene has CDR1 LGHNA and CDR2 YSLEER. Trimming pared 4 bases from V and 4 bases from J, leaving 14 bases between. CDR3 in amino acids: CASSPWVGGNQPQHF. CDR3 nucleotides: TGCGCCAGCAGCCCCTGGGTGGGGGGAAATCAGCCCCAGCATTTT.

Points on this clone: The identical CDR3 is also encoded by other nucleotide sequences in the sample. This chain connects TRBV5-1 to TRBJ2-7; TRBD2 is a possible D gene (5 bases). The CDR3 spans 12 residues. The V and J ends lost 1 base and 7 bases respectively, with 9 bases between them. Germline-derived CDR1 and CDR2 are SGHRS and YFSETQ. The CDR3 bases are TGCGCCAGCAGCTTGACCGGCGGGGAGCAGTACTTC. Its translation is CASSLTGGEQYF.

This chain's CDR3 is CASSFAAGTQETQYF. Here the CDR3 DNA reads TGTGCCAGCAGCTTCGCCGCCGGGACACAAGAGACCCAGTACTTC. This rearrangement joins TRBV7-9 to TRBJ2-5, with D possibly being TRBD1 (6 bases). This CDR3 spans 15 amino acids. CDR1 and CDR2 (germline): SEHNR, FQNEAQ (reference sequence). V was pared by 3 bases and J by 2 bases, with 13 bases between.

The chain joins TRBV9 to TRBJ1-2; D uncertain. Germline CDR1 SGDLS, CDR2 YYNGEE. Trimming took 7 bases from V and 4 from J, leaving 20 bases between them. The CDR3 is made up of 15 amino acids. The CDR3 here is CASGRKTSTSYGYTF. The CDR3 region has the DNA TGTGCCAGCGGCCGAAAGACATCGACTAGCTATGGCTACACCTTC.

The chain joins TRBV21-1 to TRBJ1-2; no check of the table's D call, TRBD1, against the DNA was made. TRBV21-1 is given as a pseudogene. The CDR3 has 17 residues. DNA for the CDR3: TGTGCCAGCACCGAAGAAACCGGGACAGGGAGTTTGAATGGCTACACCTTC. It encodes CASTEETGTGSLNGYTF.

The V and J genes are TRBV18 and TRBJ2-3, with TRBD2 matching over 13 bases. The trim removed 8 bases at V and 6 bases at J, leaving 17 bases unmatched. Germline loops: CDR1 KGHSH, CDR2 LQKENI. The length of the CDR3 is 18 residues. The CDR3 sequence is CASPSLRTSGGVVDTQYF. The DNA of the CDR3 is TGTGCCAGCCCAAGTCTGCGGACTAGCGGGGGCGTAGTGGATACGCAGTATTTT. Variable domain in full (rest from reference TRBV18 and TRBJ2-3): NAGVMQNPRHLVRRRGQEARLRCSPMKGHSHVYWYRQLPEEGLKFMVYLQKENIIDESGMPKERFSAEFPKEGPSILRIQQVVRGDSAAYFCASPSLRTSGGVVDTQYFGPGTRLTVL.

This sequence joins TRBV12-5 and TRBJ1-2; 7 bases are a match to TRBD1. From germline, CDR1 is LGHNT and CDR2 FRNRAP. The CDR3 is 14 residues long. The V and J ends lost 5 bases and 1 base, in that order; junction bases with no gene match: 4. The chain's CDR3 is CASGVGQLNYGYTF. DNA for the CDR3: TGTGCTAGTGGTGTGGGACAGCTTAACTATGGCTACACCTTC.

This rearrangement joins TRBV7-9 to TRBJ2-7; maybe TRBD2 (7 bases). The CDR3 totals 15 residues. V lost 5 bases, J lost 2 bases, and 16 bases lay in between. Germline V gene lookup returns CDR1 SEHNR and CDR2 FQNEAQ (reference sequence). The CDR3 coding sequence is TGTGCCAGCAGCCCCGAGGGGGGGAGGACCTACGAGCAGTACTTC. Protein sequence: CASSPEGGRTYEQYF.

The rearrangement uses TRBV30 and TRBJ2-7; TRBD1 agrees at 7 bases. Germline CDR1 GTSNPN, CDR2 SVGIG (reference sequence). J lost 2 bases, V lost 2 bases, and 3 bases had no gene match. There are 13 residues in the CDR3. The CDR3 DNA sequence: TGTGCCTGGAGTAGGCAGGGGGCCTACGAGCAGTACTTC. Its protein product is CAWSRQGAYEQYF. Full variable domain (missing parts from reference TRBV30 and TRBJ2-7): SQTIHQWPATLVQPVGSPLSLECTVEGTSNPNLYWYRQAAGRGLQLLFYSVGIGQISSEVPQNLSASRPQDRQFILSSKKLLLSDSGFYLCAWSRQGAYEQYFGPGTRLTVT.

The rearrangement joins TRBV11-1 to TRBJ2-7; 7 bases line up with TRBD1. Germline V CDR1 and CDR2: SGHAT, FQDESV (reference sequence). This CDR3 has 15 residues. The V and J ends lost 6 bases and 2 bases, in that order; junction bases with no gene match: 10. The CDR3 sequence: CASRPNRQGPYEQYF. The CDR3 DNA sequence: TGTGCCAGCAGGCCAAACAGACAGGGACCCTACGAGCAGTACTTC.

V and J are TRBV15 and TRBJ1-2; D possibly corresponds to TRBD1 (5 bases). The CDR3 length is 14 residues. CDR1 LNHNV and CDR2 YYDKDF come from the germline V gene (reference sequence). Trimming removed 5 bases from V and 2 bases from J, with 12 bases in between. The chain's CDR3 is CATSEVRQNYGYTF. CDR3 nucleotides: TGTGCCACCAGCGAGGTACGACAGAACTATGGCTACACCTTC.

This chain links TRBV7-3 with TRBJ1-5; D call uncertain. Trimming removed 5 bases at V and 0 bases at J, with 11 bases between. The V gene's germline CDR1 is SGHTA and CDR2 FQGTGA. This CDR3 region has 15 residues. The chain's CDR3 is CASSPPVLSNQPQHF. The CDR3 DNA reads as TGTGCCAGCAGCCCCCCTGTACTTAGCAATCAGCCCCAGCATTTT. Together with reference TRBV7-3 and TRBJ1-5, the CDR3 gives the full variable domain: GAGVSQTPSNKVTEKGKYVELRCDPISGHTALYWYRQSLGQGPEFLIYFQGTGAADDSGLPNDRFFAVRPEGSVSTLKIQRTERGDSAVYLCASSPPVLSNQPQHFGDGTRLSIL.

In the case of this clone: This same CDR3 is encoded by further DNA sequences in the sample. CDR3 nucleotide sequence: TGTGCCAGCAGTTACTCACGGGTGAACACTGAAGCTTTCTTT. The encoded protein is CASSYSRVNTEAFF. The chain uses TRBV6-5 and TRBJ1-1; D is unresolved. Germline V CDR1 and CDR2: MNHEY, SVGAGI. The ends were cut back, 0 bases at V and 0 bases at J, with 5 bases in the middle. The CDR3 spans 14 residues.

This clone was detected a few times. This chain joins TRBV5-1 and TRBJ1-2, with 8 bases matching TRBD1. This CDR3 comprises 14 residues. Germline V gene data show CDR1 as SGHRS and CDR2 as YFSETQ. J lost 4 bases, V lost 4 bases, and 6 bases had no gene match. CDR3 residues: CASSPGTGSYGYTF. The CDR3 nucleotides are TGCGCCAGCAGCCCAGGGACAGGCTCCTATGGCTACACCTTC.